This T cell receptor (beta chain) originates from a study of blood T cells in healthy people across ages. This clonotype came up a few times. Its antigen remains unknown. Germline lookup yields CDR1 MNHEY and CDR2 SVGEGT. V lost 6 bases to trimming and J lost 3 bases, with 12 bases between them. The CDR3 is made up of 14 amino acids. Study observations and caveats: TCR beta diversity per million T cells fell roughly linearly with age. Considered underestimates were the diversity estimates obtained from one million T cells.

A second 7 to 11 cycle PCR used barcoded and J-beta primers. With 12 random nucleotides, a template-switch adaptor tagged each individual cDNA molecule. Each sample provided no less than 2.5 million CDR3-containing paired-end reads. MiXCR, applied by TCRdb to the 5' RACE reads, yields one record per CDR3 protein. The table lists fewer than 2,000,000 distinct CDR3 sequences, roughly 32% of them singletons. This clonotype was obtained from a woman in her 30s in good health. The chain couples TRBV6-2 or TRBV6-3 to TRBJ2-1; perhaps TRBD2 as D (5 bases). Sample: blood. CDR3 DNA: TGTGCCAGCAGACGTAGCGAGATCTACAATGAGCAGTTCTTC. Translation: CASRRSEIYNEQFF.